This T cell receptor (beta chain) stems from a study of shared clonotypes between healthy human individuals. Study-wide results and caveats: Generation probabilities of non-shared clonotypes were lower (relative to those shared by all four donors). The study generally estimated greater richness for naive than memory subsets.

Each subset's genomic DNA was shared equally among a number of immunoSEQ plates. TCRdb keeps only in-frame clones here, not all; method: immunoSEQ multiplex PCR. The data contain more than 200,000 clones, 50% to 80% of them singletons. As concerns this clone: Its antigen remains unknown.

Donors, healthy HIV-negative adults, lacked recent acute infections or vaccinations. The clonotype comes from a man aged 25 to 45 in good health. The sample was memory CD4+ T cells sorted from blood. As for subset: CD45RA-negative fraction.

CDR3 residues: CATSRPDTPQHF. The CDR3 region has the DNA TGTGCCACCAGCAGACCGGATACGCCCCAGCATTTT. The chain carries TRBV15 and TRBJ1-5, with D hard to call. The CDR3 covers 12 residues. Between the trimmed V and J ends, which lost 2 bases and 9 bases, there was a span of 8 bases. Germline-derived CDR1 and CDR2 are LNHNV and YYDKDF (reference sequence).